The 13 T cell receptor beta chains below were found in one sample sequenced in a study of shared clonotypes between healthy human individuals (dated by TCRdb to about 2020). Library preparation employed the immunoSEQ multiplex PCR assay. TCRdb stores this immuneACCESS table with in-frame sequences only. Part of the clones is absent; in the studies checked, under half of the shortfall reflects unresolved V genes, and no reason is known for the rest. This sample lists approximately 470,000 clones; around 73% were detected once. The ten largest clones take up approximately 12% of the sample. The sample was PBMCs. The receptors come from a woman between 35 and 50 years old in good health. Some clones in this sample may be carry-over from other donors' samples.

The V gene is TRBV4-2, the J gene TRBJ2-1; D is tentatively TRBD1 or TRBD2 (5 bases each). V shed 1 base and J shed 7 bases, with 23 bases lying between them. Germline V gene sequence: CDR1 LGHNA, CDR2 YNFKEQ. The CDR3 totals 18 residues. The DNA for the CDR3 is TGTGCCAGCAGCCAAGGTTTAACGGGGACCCATTTTGGTAATGAGCAGTTCTTC. Translated: CASSQGLTGTHFGNEQFF.

V and J are TRBV6-6 and TRBJ2-3; perhaps TRBD2 as D (6 bases). There are 14 residues in the CDR3. Germline CDR1 MNHNY, CDR2 SVGAGI (reference sequence). Trimming cost V 5 bases and J 2 bases, with 11 bases left between them. CDR3 DNA: TGTGCCAGCAGTCCGGGAGACGTCACAGATACGCAGTATTTT. Residues: CASSPGDVTDTQYF.

The V call is TRBV6-4, the J call TRBJ2-3, with TRBD2 as a possible D gene (5 bases). The germline V and J ends were trimmed by 5 bases and 2 bases, with 17 bases remaining between them. The CDR3 contains 16 residues. Germline loops: CDR1 MRHNA, CDR2 SNTAGT. DNA for the CDR3: TGTGCCAGCAGTCCTACTAGGTCGACATTCACAGATACGCAGTATTTT. Translating gives CASSPTRSTFTDTQYF.

The gene calls are TRBV7-9 and TRBJ2-3; 11 nucleotides agree with TRBD2. The length of the CDR3 is 17 residues. Germline V gene lookup returns CDR1 SEHNR and CDR2 FQNEAQ (reference sequence). The V and J ends lost 5 bases and 0 bases, in that order; junction bases with no gene match: 7. The CDR3, as DNA: TGTGCCAGCAGCGTATGGACTAGCGGGTCTAGCACAGATACGCAGTATTTT. The encoded protein is CASSVWTSGSSTDTQYF.

The V and J genes are TRBV11-2 and TRBJ1-1; tentative D call: TRBD1 (6 bases). Trimming pared 5 bases from V and 5 bases from J, leaving 9 bases between. CDR3 length: 12 amino acids. CDR1 and CDR2 (germline): SGHAT, FQNNGV. The DNA of the CDR3 is TGTGCCAGCAGCGTCAGGGGAACTGAAGCTTTCTTT. Its translation is CASSVRGTEAFF.

The rearrangement uses TRBV30 and TRBJ2-1; 11 nucleotides match TRBD2. The CDR3 length is 14 residues. CDR1 and CDR2 (germline): GTSNPN, SVGIG (reference sequence). V shed 5 bases and J 6 bases; nucleotides not matched to a gene: 6. This CDR3 reads CAWDPGLAANEQFF. In nucleotides, the CDR3 is TGTGCCTGGGATCCGGGACTAGCGGCCAATGAGCAGTTCTTC.

The V and J genes are TRBV5-1 and TRBJ2-1, with 10 positions matching TRBD2. This CDR3 is 15 amino acids long. V shed 4 bases, J shed 8 bases, and the junction held 9 bases outside the gene matches. Germline V gene data show CDR1 as SGHRS and CDR2 as YFSETQ. The CDR3 bases are TGCGCCAGCAGCCCCCCTAGCGGGAGTTTCGATGAGCAGTTCTTC. This codes for CASSPPSGSFDEQFF.

Regarding this clone: An end of the junction does not agree with germline; a read error may underlie this. The rearrangement links TRBV5-1 to TRBJ2-7; 8 bases are a match to TRBD2. The CDR3 is 17 amino acids. Per germline, CDR1 SGHRS and CDR2 YFSETQ. The CDR3 spells CASSLAIATSVSYEQYF. CDR3 nucleotides: TGCGCCAGCAGCTTGGCTATCGCGACTAGCGTTAGTTACGAGCAGTACTTT.

The chain employs TRBV7-2 and TRBJ2-3, with 9 bases lining up with TRBD1. This CDR3 has 16 amino acids. Germline V gene data show CDR1 as SGHTA and CDR2 as FQGNSA. After removal of 7 bases from V and 4 bases from J, the junction contained 12 bases not matched to a gene. Written as DNA, the CDR3 is TGTGCCAGCACCGGGGGAACAGGGGGCAGCGCAGATACGCAGTATTTT. This gives the protein CASTGGTGGSADTQYF.

This rearrangement joins TRBV6-1 to TRBJ1-5, with D possibly being TRBD1 (6 bases). Germline V gene data show CDR1 as MNHNS and CDR2 as SASEGT. The CDR3 spans 14 residues. Trimming removed 6 bases at V and 4 bases at J, with 13 bases between. In DNA, the CDR3 is TGTGCCAGCAGACCCCGGGGGGCGAATCAGCCCCAGCATTTT. This translates into CASRPRGANQPQHF.

The CDR3 DNA follows: TGTGCCAGCAGCTTAGACAATGAGCAGTTCTTC. Translation: CASSLDNEQFF. The gene calls are TRBV7-2 and TRBJ2-1; no clear D gene. Germline CDR1 reads SGHTA; CDR2 reads FQGNSA. Trimming took off 1 base at V and 5 bases at J, with 0 bases between the two ends. The CDR3 is made up of 11 amino acids.

The V call is TRBV19, the J call TRBJ1-1; 11 nucleotides line up with TRBD1. CDR1 is LNHDA and CDR2 is SQIVND in the germline V gene (reference sequence). The CDR3 is 16 residues long. Losses at the gene ends were 5 bases for V and 4 bases for J; bases not matched to a gene: 9. CDR3 nucleotides: TGTGCCAGTAGTGCAGGACAGGGGGCGCTCCCCACTGAAGCTTTCTTT. Translation: CASSAGQGALPTEAFF.

This chain uses TRBV7-9 with TRBJ2-2; no clear D gene. The CDR3 totals 14 residues. Trimming stripped 2 bases from V and 2 bases from J, with 6 bases between. CDR1 and CDR2 (germline): SEHNR, FQNEAQ (reference sequence). CDR3 nucleotides: TGTGCCAGCAGCTTAAGCTCCAACACCGGGGAGCTGTTTTTT. It is translated as CASSLSSNTGELFF.